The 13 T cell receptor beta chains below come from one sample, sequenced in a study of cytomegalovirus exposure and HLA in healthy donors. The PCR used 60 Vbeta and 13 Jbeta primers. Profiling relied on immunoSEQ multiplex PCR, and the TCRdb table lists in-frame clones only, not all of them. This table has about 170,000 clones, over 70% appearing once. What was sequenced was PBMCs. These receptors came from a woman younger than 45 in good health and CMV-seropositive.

CDR3 coding DNA: TGTGCCAGCAGCTTAGAGACAGCCTATGGCTACACCTTC. This sequence encodes CASSLETAYGYTF. The V call is TRBV7-9, the J call TRBJ1-2, with D possibly matching TRBD1 (5 bases). Germline-derived CDR1 and CDR2 are SEHNR and FQNEAQ (reference sequence). The V end lost 1 base, the J end lost 4 bases, and 7 bases lay between the germline ends. The CDR3 runs to 13 residues.

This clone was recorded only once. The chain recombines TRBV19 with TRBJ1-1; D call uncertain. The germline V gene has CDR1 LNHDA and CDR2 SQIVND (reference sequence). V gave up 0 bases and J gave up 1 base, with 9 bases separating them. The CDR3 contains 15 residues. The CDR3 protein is CASSIDLGPNTEAFF. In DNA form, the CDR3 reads TGTGCCAGTAGTATAGATCTCGGTCCGAACACTGAAGCTTTCTTT.

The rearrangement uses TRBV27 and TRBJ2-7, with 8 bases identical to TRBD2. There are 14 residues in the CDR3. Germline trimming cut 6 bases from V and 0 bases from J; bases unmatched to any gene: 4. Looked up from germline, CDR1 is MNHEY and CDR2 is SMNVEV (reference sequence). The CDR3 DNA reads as TGTGCCAGCAGCCTCGGGAGGGTCTCCTACGAGCAGTACTTC. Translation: CASSLGRVSYEQYF.

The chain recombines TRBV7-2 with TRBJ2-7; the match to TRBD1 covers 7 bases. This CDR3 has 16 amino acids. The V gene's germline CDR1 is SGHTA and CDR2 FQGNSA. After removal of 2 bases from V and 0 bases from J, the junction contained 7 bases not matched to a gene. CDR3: CASSLRTGMSSYEQYF. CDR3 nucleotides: TGTGCCAGCAGCTTACGGACAGGTATGAGCTCCTACGAGCAGTACTTC.

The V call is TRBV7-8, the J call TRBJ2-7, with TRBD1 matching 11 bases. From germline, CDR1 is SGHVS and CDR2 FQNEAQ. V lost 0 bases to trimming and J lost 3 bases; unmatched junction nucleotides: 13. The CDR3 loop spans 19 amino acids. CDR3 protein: CASSLALQFGTGGLYEQYF. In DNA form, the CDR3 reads TGTGCCAGCAGCTTAGCGCTTCAATTCGGGACAGGGGGGCTCTACGAGCAGTACTTC.

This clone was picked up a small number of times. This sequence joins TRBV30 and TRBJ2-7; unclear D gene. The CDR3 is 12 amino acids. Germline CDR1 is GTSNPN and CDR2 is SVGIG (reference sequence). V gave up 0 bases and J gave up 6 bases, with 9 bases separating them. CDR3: CAWSVTGREQYF. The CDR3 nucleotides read TGTGCCTGGAGTGTAACGGGTCGCGAGCAGTACTTC.

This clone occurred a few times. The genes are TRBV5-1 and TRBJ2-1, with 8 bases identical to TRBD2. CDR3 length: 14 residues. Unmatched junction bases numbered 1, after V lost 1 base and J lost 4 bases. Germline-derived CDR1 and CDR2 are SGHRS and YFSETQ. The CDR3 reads CASSLTSGYNEQFF. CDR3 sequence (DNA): TGCGCCAGCAGCTTGACTAGCGGATACAATGAGCAGTTCTTC.

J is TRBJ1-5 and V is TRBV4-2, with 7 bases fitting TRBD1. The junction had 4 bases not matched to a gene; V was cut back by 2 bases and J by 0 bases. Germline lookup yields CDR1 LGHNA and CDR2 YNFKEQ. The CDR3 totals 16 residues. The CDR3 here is CASSQSGQYSNQPQHF. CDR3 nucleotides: TGTGCCAGCAGCCAATCGGGACAGTATAGCAATCAGCCCCAGCATTTT.

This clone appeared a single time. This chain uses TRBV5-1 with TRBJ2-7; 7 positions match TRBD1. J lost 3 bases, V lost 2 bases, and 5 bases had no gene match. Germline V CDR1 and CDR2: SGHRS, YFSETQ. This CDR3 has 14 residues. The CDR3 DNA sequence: TGCGCCAGCAGCTTTGGGCAGGGGGACTACGAGCAGTACTTC. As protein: CASSFGQGDYEQYF.

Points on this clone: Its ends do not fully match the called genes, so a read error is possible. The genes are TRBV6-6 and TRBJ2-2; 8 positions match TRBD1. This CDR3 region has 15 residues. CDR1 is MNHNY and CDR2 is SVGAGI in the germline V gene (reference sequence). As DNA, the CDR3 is TGTGCCAGCAGGCCCGGACAGGGATCAACCGGCGAGCTGTTTTTT. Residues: CASRPGQGSTGELFF.

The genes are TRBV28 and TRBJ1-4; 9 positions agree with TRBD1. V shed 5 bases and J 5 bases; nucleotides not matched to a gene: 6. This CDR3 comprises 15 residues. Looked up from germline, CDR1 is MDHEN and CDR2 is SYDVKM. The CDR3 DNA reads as TGTGCCAGCAGTGTTACAGGGGGCGGGAATGAAAAACTGTTTTTT. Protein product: CASSVTGGGNEKLFF.

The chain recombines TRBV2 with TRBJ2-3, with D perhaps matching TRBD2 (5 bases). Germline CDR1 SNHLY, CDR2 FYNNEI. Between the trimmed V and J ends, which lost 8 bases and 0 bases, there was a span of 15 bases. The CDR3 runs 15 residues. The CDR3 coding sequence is TGTGCCAGCGGAGAGGGTTCCCCTAGCACAGATACGCAGTATTTT. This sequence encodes CASGEGSPSTDTQYF. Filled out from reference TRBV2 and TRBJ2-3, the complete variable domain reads EPEVTQTPSHQVTQMGQEVILRCVPISNHLYFYWYRQILGQKVEFLVSFYNNEISEKSEIFDDQFSVERPDGSNFTLKIRSTKLEDSAMYFCASGEGSPSTDTQYFGPGTRLTVL.

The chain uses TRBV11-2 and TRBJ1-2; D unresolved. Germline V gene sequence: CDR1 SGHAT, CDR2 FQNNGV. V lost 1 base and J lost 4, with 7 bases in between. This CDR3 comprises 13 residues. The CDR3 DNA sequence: TGTGCCAGCAGCTTAGGAGGGATCTATGGCTACACCTTC. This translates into CASSLGGIYGYTF. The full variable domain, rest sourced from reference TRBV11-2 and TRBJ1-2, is EAGVAQSPRYKIIEKRQSVAFWCNPISGHATLYWYQQILGQGPKLLIQFQNNGVVDDSQLPKDRFSAERLKGVDSTLKIQPAKLEDSAVYLCASSLGGIYGYTFGSGTRLTVV.